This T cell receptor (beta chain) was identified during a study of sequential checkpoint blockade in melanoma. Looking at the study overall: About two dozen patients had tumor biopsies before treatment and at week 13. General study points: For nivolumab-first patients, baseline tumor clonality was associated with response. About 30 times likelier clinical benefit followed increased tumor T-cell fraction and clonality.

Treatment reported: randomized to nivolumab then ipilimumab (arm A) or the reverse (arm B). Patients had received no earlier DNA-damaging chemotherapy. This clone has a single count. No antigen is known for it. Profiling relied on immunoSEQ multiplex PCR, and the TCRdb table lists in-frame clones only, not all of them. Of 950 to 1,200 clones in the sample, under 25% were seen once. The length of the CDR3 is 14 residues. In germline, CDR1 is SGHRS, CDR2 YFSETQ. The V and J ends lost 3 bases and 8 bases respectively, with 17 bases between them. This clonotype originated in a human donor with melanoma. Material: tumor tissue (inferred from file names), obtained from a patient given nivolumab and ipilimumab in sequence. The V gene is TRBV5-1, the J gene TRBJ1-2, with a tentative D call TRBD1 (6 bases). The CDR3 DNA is TGCGCCAGCAGCTGGAATGACAGGTCTTCAGGCTACACCTTC. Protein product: CASSWNDRSSGYTF.